Listed below are T cell receptor beta chains from one sample, sequenced in a study of blood T cell repertoires in COVID-19. Sequenced by immunoSEQ multiplex PCR; TCRdb stores in-frame clones only, minus some. The table has some 170,000 clones, roughly 81% seen once. Material for sequencing was peripheral blood. The receptors were gathered from a woman aged 35 to 49 with COVID-19, enrolled during active disease. Both conserved end residues are part of each CDR3.

V gene	J gene	CDR3 protein
TRBV5-4	TRBJ2-3	CASSREDLNTDTQYF
TRBV27	TRBJ2-3	CASSTGQEDTQYF
TRBV6-4	TRBJ2-2	CASSDSTSGNTGELFF
TRBV5-1	TRBJ2-3	CASSNGQGGDTQYF
TRBV28	TRBJ2-1	CASEGSGLVKINEQFF
TRBV2	TRBJ1-5	CASRGTAISNQPQHF
TRBV2	TRBJ1-2	CASSATGARYGYTF
TRBV19	TRBJ2-1	CASRTGGSSYNEQFF
TRBV18	TRBJ1-1	CASSPDRVDTEAFF
TRBV2	TRBJ2-5	CASSRLKPSRAGETQYF
TRBV6-5	TRBJ1-6	CASSYSRSSGNSPLHF
TRBV27	TRBJ2-7	CASSSPTSGSYEQYF
TRBV4-1	TRBJ2-5	CASSQDRTSLQETQYF
TRBV2	TRBJ1-3	CASRDTGGSGNTIYF
TRBV19	TRBJ1-2	CASSEGGAYGYTF
TRBV7-2	TRBJ2-3	CASGRRASTDTQYF
TRBV19	TRBJ2-6	CATTGDRRRVAF
TRBV14	TRBJ1-4	CASSQSGQGLKEKLFF
TRBV10-3	TRBJ1-1	CAISGTSNTEAFF
TRBV18	TRBJ1-2	CASSPSGNFYGYTF
TRBV7-9	TRBJ2-5	CASSLDRPGGLRETQYF
TRBV27	TRBJ2-2	CASSLFRGGELFF
TRBV9	TRBJ2-2	CASSLTSGRNTGELFF
TRBV6-2/TRBV6-3	TRBJ2-1	CASSYSEVTEQFF
TRBV18	TRBJ1-3	CASSTTGGLGGNTIYF
TRBV7-9	TRBJ2-7	CASSIGTFVEQYF
TRBV28	TRBJ2-1	CASSSNLQVREQFF
TRBV11-1	TRBJ2-2	CASSSGLADTGELFF
TRBV3-1/TRBV3-2	TRBJ2-5	CASSPAPSGRGETQYF
TRBV9	TRBJ2-2	CASSVVGEAGELFF
TRBV5-6	TRBJ1-4	CASSKAGTDEKLFF
TRBV28	TRBJ1-2	CASSSMTGESYGYTF
TRBV5-4	TRBJ1-2	CASSFRGVGYGYTF
TRBV27	TRBJ2-1	CASSFQAGVSNEQFF
TRBV14	TRBJ1-6	CASSQETGFSPLHF
TRBV5-8	TRBJ2-4	CASKRQGTGPIQYF
TRBV24-1	TRBJ2-5	CATSVGLAGGTQYF
TRBV6-5	TRBJ2-3	CASSLQGVTDTQYF
TRBV2	TRBJ2-2	CASSEARVLSANTGELFF
TRBV28	TRBJ1-5	CASSLISGQLNQPQHF
TRBV18	TRBJ2-7	CASSSDPSGNSYEQYF
TRBV19	TRBJ2-3	CASSKAAGGTDTQYF
TRBV28	TRBJ1-2	CASSLYPGQGGGYTF
TRBV10-1	TRBJ1-1	CASSEADRHTEAFF
TRBV2	TRBJ2-7	CASSVTRDEQYF
TRBV30	TRBJ1-4	CAWTEEGEKLFF
TRBV6-2/TRBV6-3	TRBJ1-2	CASSRDRAYGYTF
TRBV25-1	TRBJ2-1	CASSPGQANEQFF
TRBV10-2	TRBJ2-1	CASSEYLAGRNEQFF
TRBV25-1	TRBJ1-2	CASSESLGANYGYTF
TRBV20-1	TRBJ2-5	CSASLLAGRETQYF
TRBV28	TRBJ2-1	CASSLSPWAGNEQFF
TRBV18	TRBJ2-3	CASSLAGNGPTDTQYF
TRBV27	TRBJ2-1	CASMGEALLLVF
TRBV28	TRBJ1-1	CASREQGANEAFF